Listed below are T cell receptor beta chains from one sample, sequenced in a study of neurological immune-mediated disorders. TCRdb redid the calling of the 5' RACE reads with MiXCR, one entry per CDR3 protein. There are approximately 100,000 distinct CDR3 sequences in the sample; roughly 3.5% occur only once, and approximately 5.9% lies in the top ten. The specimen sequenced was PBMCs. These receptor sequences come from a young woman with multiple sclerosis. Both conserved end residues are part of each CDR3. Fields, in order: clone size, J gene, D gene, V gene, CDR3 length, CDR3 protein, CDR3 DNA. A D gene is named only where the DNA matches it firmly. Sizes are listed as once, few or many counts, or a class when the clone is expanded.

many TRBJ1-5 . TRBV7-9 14 CASSSAGGGQPQHF TGTGCCAGCAGCTCTGCGGGGGGTGGTCAGCCCCAGCATTTT
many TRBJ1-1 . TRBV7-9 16 CASSSRGDPGDTEAFF TGTGCCAGCAGCTCCCGCGGAGACCCCGGGGACACTGAAGCTTTCTTT
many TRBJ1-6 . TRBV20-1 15 CSAPTPNDRHSPLHF TGCAGTGCCCCAACTCCGAATGATCGACATTCACCCCTCCACTTT
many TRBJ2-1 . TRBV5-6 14 CASSLYAARGEQFF TGTGCCAGCAGCTTGTACGCTGCACGGGGTGAGCAGTTCTTC
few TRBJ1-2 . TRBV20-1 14 CSARGTGRDYGYTF TGCAGTGCTAGGGGAACCGGCAGGGACTATGGCTACACCTTC
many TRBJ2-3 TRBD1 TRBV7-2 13 CASSQARDRTQYF TGTGCCAGCAGCCAAGCCCGGGACAGAACGCAGTATTTT
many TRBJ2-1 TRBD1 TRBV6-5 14 CASRTRDRGTEQFF TGTGCCAGCAGGACAAGGGACAGGGGGACTGAGCAGTTCTTC
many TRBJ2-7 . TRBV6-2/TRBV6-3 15 CASSYSASGVVEQYF TGTGCCAGCAGTTACTCCGCATCGGGGGTGGTCGAGCAGTACTTC
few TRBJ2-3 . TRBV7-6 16 CASSFSEGGPSDTQYF TGTGCCAGCAGCTTTAGTGAAGGGGGACCATCAGATACGCAGTATTTT
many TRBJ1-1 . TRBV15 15 CATSRDDARAPEAFF TGTGCCACCAGCAGAGATGATGCGCGGGCGCCGGAAGCTTTCTTT
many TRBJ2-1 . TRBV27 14 CASSRDNNYNEQFF TGTGCCAGCAGTCGGGACAATAACTACAATGAGCAGTTCTTC
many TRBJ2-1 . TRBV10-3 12 CAIKSAWDEQFF TGTGCCATCAAGTCGGCCTGGGATGAGCAGTTCTTC
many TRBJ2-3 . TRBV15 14 CATSRVPLADTQYF TGTGCCACCAGCAGAGTGCCACTAGCTGATACGCAGTATTTT
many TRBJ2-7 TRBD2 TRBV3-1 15 CASSRPSGASYEQYF TGTGCCAGCAGCCGGCCCAGCGGGGCGTCCTACGAGCAGTACTTC
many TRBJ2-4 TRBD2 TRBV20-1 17 CSAKKPGTSGGENIQYF TGCAGTGCCAAAAAACCCGGAACTAGCGGGGGGGAAAACATTCAGTACTTC
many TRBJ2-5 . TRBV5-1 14 CASSNRDRQETQYF TGCGCCAGCAGCAACCGGGACCGGCAAGAGACCCAGTACTTC
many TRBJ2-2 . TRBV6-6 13 CASRYGAAGELFF TGTGCCAGCAGATACGGAGCTGCCGGGGAGCTGTTTTTT
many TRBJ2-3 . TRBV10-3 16 CAISSGGQPNTDTQYF TGTGCCATCAGTTCCGGAGGACAGCCGAACACAGATACGCAGTATTTT
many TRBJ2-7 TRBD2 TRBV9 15 CASSVAGTSGSEQYF TGTGCCAGCAGCGTAGCCGGGACTAGCGGGAGCGAGCAGTACTTC
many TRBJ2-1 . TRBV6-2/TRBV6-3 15 CASSSVPNPTDEQFF TGTGCCAGCAGTTCGGTTCCTAACCCTACGGATGAGCAGTTCTTC
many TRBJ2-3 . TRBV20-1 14 CSARHSTGTDTQYF TGCAGTGCTAGACACTCGACAGGCACAGATACGCAGTATTTT